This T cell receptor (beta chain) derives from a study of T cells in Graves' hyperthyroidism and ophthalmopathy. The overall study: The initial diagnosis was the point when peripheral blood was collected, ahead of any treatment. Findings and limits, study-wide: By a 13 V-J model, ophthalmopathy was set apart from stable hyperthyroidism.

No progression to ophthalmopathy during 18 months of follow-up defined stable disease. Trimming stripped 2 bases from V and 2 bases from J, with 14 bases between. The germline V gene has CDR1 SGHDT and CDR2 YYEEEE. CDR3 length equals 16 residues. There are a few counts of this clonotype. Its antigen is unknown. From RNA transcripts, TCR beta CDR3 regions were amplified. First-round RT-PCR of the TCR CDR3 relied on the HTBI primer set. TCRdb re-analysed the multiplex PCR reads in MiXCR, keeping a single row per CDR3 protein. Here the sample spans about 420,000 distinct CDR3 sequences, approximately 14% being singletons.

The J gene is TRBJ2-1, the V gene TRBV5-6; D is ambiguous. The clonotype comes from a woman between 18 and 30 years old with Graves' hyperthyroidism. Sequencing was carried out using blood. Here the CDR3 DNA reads TGTGCCAGCAGCTTAAGTCCGGGTACGGCCTACAATGAGCAGTTCTTC. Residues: CASSLSPGTAYNEQFF.